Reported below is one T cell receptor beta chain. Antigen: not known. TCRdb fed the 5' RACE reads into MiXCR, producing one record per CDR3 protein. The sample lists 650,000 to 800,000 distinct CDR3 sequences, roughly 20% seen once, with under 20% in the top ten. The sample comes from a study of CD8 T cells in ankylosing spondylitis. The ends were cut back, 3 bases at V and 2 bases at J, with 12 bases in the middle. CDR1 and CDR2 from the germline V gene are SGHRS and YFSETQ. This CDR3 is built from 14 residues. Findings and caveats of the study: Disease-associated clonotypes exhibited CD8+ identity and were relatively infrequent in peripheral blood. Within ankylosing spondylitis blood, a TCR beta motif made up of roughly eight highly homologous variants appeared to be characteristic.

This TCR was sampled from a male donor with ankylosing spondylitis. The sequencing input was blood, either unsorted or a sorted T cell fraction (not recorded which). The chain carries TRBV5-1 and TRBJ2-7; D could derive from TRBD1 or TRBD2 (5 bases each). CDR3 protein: CASSYRDAAYEQYF. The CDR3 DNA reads TGCGCCAGCAGCTACCGGGACGCCGCCTACGAGCAGTACTTC.